The TCR beta chain under discussion was sequenced for a study of T-cell memory formation after mild COVID-19. Overall study results and limits: Whereas later expanders leaned CD4+, clones contracting day 15 to 85 showed a balanced CD4/CD8 makeup.

Each CDR3 protein gets one entry after TCRdb re-called the 5' RACE reads with MiXCR. This repertoire shows over 300,000 distinct CDR3 sequences, 20% to 25% found once; its top ten account for about 21%. In regard to this clonotype: The antigen remains unidentified.

The CDR3 spans 15 residues. V was clipped by 1 base and J by 2 bases; unmatched bases: 3. Germline V gene data show CDR1 as LGHNA and CDR2 as YSLEER. The chain carries TRBV4-3 and TRBJ2-5; 8 bases align to TRBD2. The clonotype comes from a man between 18 and 35 years old who had mild COVID-19 (a few samples of this study predate the infection). Cell type and time point are not known. The specimen sequenced was PBMCs or a T cell subset sorted from them (not recorded which). CDR3 residues: CASSQGTGGQETQYF. The CDR3 bases are TGCGCCAGCAGCCAAGGGACGGGGGGGCAAGAGACCCAGTACTTC.